The 32 T cell receptor beta chains presented below share a single source sample, sequenced in a study of T-cell reconstitution after alpha-beta-depleted transplantation in children (dated by TCRdb to 2015 to 2016). To prepare the library, PCR was applied. The sequencer listed for this sample is Illumina HiSeq 2500. TCR libraries were prepared with molecular barcoding, using unique molecular identifiers to normalize TCRbeta repertoire quantification. The public reads were run again by TCRdb, first through fastp at Q25 and then through MiXCR, and only productive beta chains were kept. Every CDR3 protein is listed once, alongside the most common genes and DNA of its rows. This sample holds fewer than 450,000 distinct CDR3 sequences; 15% to 20% were observed only once. Together, the top ten hold roughly 41% of the sample. The treatment or condition label for this specimen denotes: allogeneic hematopoietic cell transplantation with graft depleted of TCRalphabeta T cells and CD19 B cells.

The source was PBMCs, mostly from graft donor cells, collected 360 days after TCRalphabeta/CD19-depleted stem cell transplant. These receptors came from a male patient between 2 and 9 years old who had a stem cell transplant for acute lymphoblastic leukemia, so the T cells may come from the graft donor.

The chain is built from TRBV10-3 and TRBJ2-7; 8 bases map to TRBD1. CDR3 size: 18 residues. J gave up 3 bases and V 4 bases, and 17 bases lay outside the gene matches. Per the germline V gene, CDR1 is ENHRY and CDR2 is SYGVKD. The CDR3 DNA sequence: TGTGCCATCAGTGGTCAGGGCGGTGTCGGGACAGGTCTCTACGAGCAGTACTTC. Amino acid sequence: CAISGQGGVGTGLYEQYF.

The V gene is TRBV4-1, the J gene TRBJ2-1; 11 nucleotides align to TRBD2. The length of the CDR3 is 16 residues. CDR1 MGHRA and CDR2 YSYEKL come from the germline V gene. V lost 4 bases to trimming and J lost 6 bases; unmatched junction nucleotides: 8. The CDR3 DNA reads as TGCGCCAGCAGCCGAGAACTAGCGGGAGTCGTCAATGAGCAGTTCTTC. Translation gives CASSRELAGVVNEQFF.

The chain uses TRBV12-3 or TRBV12-4 and TRBJ2-2, with TRBD1 identical over 7 bases. With 6 bases clipped from V and 0 bases from J, the junction kept 1 base outside the gene matches. CDR3 length: 14 amino acids. The CDR3 DNA reads TGTGCCAGCAGGGGACAGACGAACACCGGGGAGCTGTTTTTT. It specifies CASRGQTNTGELFF.

With regard to this clonotype: The CDR3 does not close with the conserved phenylalanine or tryptophan, likely indicating a read error. The CDR3 loop is CASSYGNRYWDSPLHS. For the CDR3, the DNA is TGTGCCAGCAGTTACGGCAACAGATACTGGGATTCACCCCTCCACTCT. This chain joins TRBV6-5 and TRBJ1-6; D remains ambiguous. The germline V and J ends were trimmed by 2 bases and 8 bases, with 16 bases remaining between them. The CDR3 totals 16 residues. Looked up from germline, CDR1 is MNHEY and CDR2 is SVGAGI.

The rearrangement joins TRBV6-5 to TRBJ2-7, with TRBD2 as a possible D gene (6 bases). The V end lost 2 bases, the J end lost 2 bases, and 13 bases lay between the germline ends. This CDR3 is 15 amino acids long. From germline, CDR1 is MNHEY and CDR2 SVGAGI. CDR3 coding DNA: TGTGCCAGCAGTTACCGGCTAGCGAGGACCTACGAGCAGTACTTC. It codes for CASSYRLARTYEQYF.

There are many counts of this clonotype. The gene calls are TRBV9 and TRBJ2-3; either TRBD1 or TRBD2 may fit D (5 bases each). Germline V CDR1 and CDR2: SGDLS, YYNGEE. The CDR3 extends over 13 amino acids. Trimming took 1 base from V and 4 from J, leaving 7 bases between them. This CDR3 is CASSVLGADTQYF. The CDR3 nucleotides are TGTGCCAGCAGCGTATTGGGGGCAGATACGCAGTATTTT.

This clonotype is labeled as medium-sized. This chain connects TRBV9 to TRBJ2-3, with a tentative D call TRBD1 (6 bases). V lost 4 bases to trimming and J lost 2 bases, with 17 bases between them. The CDR3 is 16 residues long. The germline gives CDR1 SGDLS, CDR2 YYNGEE. Here the CDR3 reads CASSRRSTGHTDTQYF. The CDR3 DNA reads as TGTGCCAGCAGCCGGAGATCGACAGGTCACACAGATACGCAGTATTTT.

The CDR3 sequence is CASSLVGGDYNEQFF. The CDR3 DNA sequence: TGCGCCAGCAGCTTGGTGGGTGGAGACTACAATGAGCAGTTCTTC. The V and J genes are TRBV5-1 and TRBJ2-1, with no clear D. V was cut by 0 bases and J by 3 bases, with 10 bases left in between. The CDR3 spans 15 residues. Looked up from germline, CDR1 is SGHRS and CDR2 is YFSETQ.

This clonotype was counted between two and nine times. This chain joins TRBV27 and TRBJ2-5, with a weak D call TRBD1 (6 bases). The germline V and J ends were trimmed by 6 bases and 2 bases, with 13 bases remaining between them. The CDR3 contains 14 residues. Germline CDR1 and CDR2: MNHEY and SMNVEV (reference sequence). CDR3 DNA: TGTGCCAGCAGCCCACTGGGACAACAAGAGACCCAGTACTTC. This codes for CASSPLGQQETQYF.

This clonotype was seen only a few times. The chain uses TRBV12-3 or TRBV12-4 and TRBJ2-7; 8 bases align to TRBD1. Trimming took 6 bases from V and 4 from J; bases not matched to a gene: 8. The CDR3 runs 14 residues. CDR3 nucleotides: TGTGCCAGCAGAATGACAGGGGTTCAATACGAGCAGTACTTC. It encodes CASRMTGVQYEQYF.

The J gene is TRBJ2-1, the V gene TRBV4-1; 10 bases are shared with TRBD2. This CDR3 comprises 16 residues. From germline, CDR1 is MGHRA and CDR2 YSYEKL. J was trimmed by 5 bases and V by 2 bases; bases with no gene match: 6. The CDR3 DNA follows: TGCGCCAGCAGCCAACGTCTAGCGGGAGCTCACAATGAGCAGTTCTTC. This translates into CASSQRLAGAHNEQFF.

This clonotype has a handful of counts. V is TRBV25-1 and J is TRBJ2-2, with TRBD1 matching over 8 bases. CDR1 is MGHDK and CDR2 is SYGVNS in the germline V gene. The CDR3 has 14 residues. V lost 8 bases to trimming and J lost 0 bases; unmatched junction nucleotides: 2. The CDR3 bases are TGTGCCAGCCAGGGGGCCCCGAACACCGGGGAGCTGTTTTTT. Amino acid sequence: CASQGAPNTGELFF.

This clonotype was observed a few times. This sequence joins TRBV28 and TRBJ2-1, with D possibly called TRBD1 or TRBD2 (7 bases each). CDR1 MDHEN and CDR2 SYDVKM come from the germline V gene. The CDR3 consists of 15 residues. The V end lost 5 bases, the J end lost 4 bases, and 15 bases lay between the germline ends. CDR3 sequence: CASSQHRGGYNEQFF. CDR3 DNA sequence: TGTGCCAGCAGTCAGCACAGGGGAGGGTACAATGAGCAGTTCTTC.

This chain connects TRBV4-2 to TRBJ2-7, with 7 nucleotides matching TRBD2. The V segment lost 3 bases and the J segment 2 bases; nucleotides outside the gene matches: 7. The length of the CDR3 is 15 residues. Germline V gene data show CDR1 as LGHNA and CDR2 as YNFKEQ. The CDR3 DNA reads as TGTGCCAGCAGCCATCGGGCGGGGGACGCCTACGAGCAGTACTTC. It yields the protein CASSHRAGDAYEQYF.

This clonotype was seen a few times. The chain recombines TRBV9 with TRBJ2-3; 7 nucleotides match TRBD2. The CDR3 has 16 amino acids. Germline V gives CDR1 SGDLS, CDR2 YYNGEE. The J segment lost 0 bases and the V segment lost 0 bases, leaving 4 bases of the junction unmatched. CDR3 sequence (DNA): TGTGCCAGCAGCGTAGCAGGGAGGGCTAGCACAGATACGCAGTATTTT. The encoded protein is CASSVAGRASTDTQYF.

This clonotype was seen a handful of times. CDR3 nucleotides: TGTGCCAGCAGTTTGGGAGGGGTTCTGGTAGCTTTCTTT. Protein sequence: CASSLGGVLVAFF. The chain links TRBV28 to TRBJ1-1; TRBD1 might be the D (5 bases). The CDR3 has 13 residues. V lost 3 bases, J lost 10 bases, and 15 bases lay in between. Germline V gene sequence: CDR1 MDHEN, CDR2 SYDVKM.

The chain uses TRBV12-3 or TRBV12-4 and TRBJ2-1; 7 bases agree with TRBD1. CDR3 length equals 15 residues. V shed 0 bases, J shed 7 bases, and the junction held 6 bases outside the gene matches. CDR3 loop: CASSLAGGEGNEQFF. In nucleotides, the CDR3 is TGTGCCAGCAGTTTAGCAGGGGGCGAGGGTAATGAGCAGTTCTTC.

The J gene is TRBJ2-7, the V gene TRBV6-2 or TRBV6-3, with D perhaps being TRBD1 or TRBD2 (5 bases each). Germline loops: CDR1 MNHEY, CDR2 SVGEGT. This CDR3 region has 17 residues. Between the trimmed V and J ends, which lost 2 bases and 3 bases, there was a span of 20 bases. CDR3 nucleotide sequence: TGTGCCAGCAGTTACAAGTTAAGGACTCTAGACAGCTACGAGCAGTACTTC. Amino acid sequence: CASSYKLRTLDSYEQYF.

This chain joins TRBV28 and TRBJ1-1; D is undetermined. CDR3 length equals 12 residues. The germline CDR1 and CDR2 sequences are MDHEN and SYDVKM. The V end lost 1 base, the J end lost 8 bases, and 8 bases lay between the germline ends. In DNA, the CDR3 is TGTGCCAGCAGTTTATTAACCCAGGAAGCTTTCTTT. Translated: CASSLLTQEAFF.

The chain couples TRBV5-1 to TRBJ1-5; D gene ambiguous. The germline gives CDR1 SGHRS, CDR2 YFSETQ. Trimming shortened V by 0 bases and J by 6 bases, and 10 bases separated the two germline ends. The CDR3 consists of 14 residues. CDR3 region: CASSLEPVGQPQHF. For the CDR3, the DNA is TGCGCCAGCAGCTTGGAACCGGTTGGTCAGCCCCAGCATTTT. The full variable domain, in which reference TRBV5-1 and TRBJ1-5 provide the parts outside the CDR3, is KAGVTQTPRYLIKTRGQQVTLSCSPISGHRSVSWYQQTPGQGLQFLFEYFSETQRNKGNFPGRFSGRQFSNSRSEMNVSTLELGDSALYLCASSLEPVGQPQHFGDGTRLSIL.

The V call is TRBV28, the J call TRBJ2-7; D gene ambiguous. CDR1 is MDHEN, CDR2 SYDVKM, per germline. The V and J ends lost 4 bases and 2 bases respectively, with 15 bases between them. The CDR3 loop spans 15 amino acids. CDR3 region: CASSSTVHSPYEQYF. The CDR3 bases are TGTGCCAGCAGTTCAACAGTGCACTCGCCCTACGAGCAGTACTTC.

This rearrangement joins TRBV4-1 to TRBJ2-3; 8 positions match TRBD1. J lost 3 bases, V lost 7 bases, and 6 bases had no gene match. The CDR3 has 14 residues. Germline V gene lookup returns CDR1 MGHRA and CDR2 YSYEKL. The CDR3 sequence is CASNTRQGTDTQYF. The CDR3 DNA follows: TGCGCCAGCAACACACGACAGGGGACAGATACGCAGTATTTT.

The V call is TRBV3-1, the J call TRBJ2-3; possibly TRBD2 for D (5 bases). The V and J ends lost 4 bases and 6 bases respectively, with 20 bases between them. Looked up from germline, CDR1 is LGHDT and CDR2 is YNNKEL (reference sequence). This CDR3 is built from 16 residues. CDR3 nucleotide sequence: TGTGCCAGCAGCCCCCTGGGGAGCCCAGTGGGGGATACGCAGTATTTT. It codes for CASSPLGSPVGDTQYF.

V usage is TRBV5-5 and J usage is TRBJ2-1; 7 nucleotides agree with TRBD2. The CDR3 has 14 residues. Germline V gene data show CDR1 as SGHKS and CDR2 as YYEKEE (reference sequence). V lost 3 bases to trimming and J lost 5 bases; unmatched junction nucleotides: 5. CDR3 DNA: TGTGCCAGCAGCTGGGGGAGGGTCCACAATGAGCAGTTCTTC. It specifies CASSWGRVHNEQFF. Looking up the rest from reference TRBV5-5 and TRBJ2-1 gives the full variable domain: DAGVTQSPTHLIKTRGQQVTLRCSPISGHKSVSWYQQVLGQGPQFIFQYYEKEERGRGNFPDRFSARQFPNYSSELNVNALLLGDSALYLCASSWGRVHNEQFFGPGTRLTVL.

The chain uses TRBV6-2 or TRBV6-3 and TRBJ1-5, with 9 bases that match TRBD1. Germline CDR1 reads MNHEY; CDR2 reads SVGEGT. V dropped 7 bases and J dropped 4; count of bases not matched to a gene: 5. The CDR3 consists of 14 residues. The CDR3 here is CASTRQGENQPQHF. As DNA, the CDR3 is TGTGCCAGCACCCGACAGGGGGAAAATCAGCCCCAGCATTTT.

The sample holds a few counts of this clonotype. The chain links TRBV3-1 to TRBJ2-2; 15 bases fit TRBD2. CDR3 length: 18 amino acids. Germline trimming cut 2 bases from V and 4 bases from J; bases unmatched to any gene: 5. Germline assignment: CDR1 LGHDT and CDR2 YNNKEL (reference sequence). CDR3 coding DNA: TGTGCCAGCAGCCAAAGCGGGACTAGCGGGAGGTTCACCGGGGAGCTGTTTTTT. It yields the protein CASSQSGTSGRFTGELFF. Full variable domain (outside the CDR3, taken from reference TRBV3-1 and TRBJ2-2): DTAVSQTPKYLVTQMGNDKSIKCEQNLGHDTMYWYKQDSKKFLKIMFSYNNKELIINETVPNRFSPKSPDKAHLNLHINSLELGDSAVYFCASSQSGTSGRFTGELFFGEGSRLTVL.

This clonotype was seen only a few times. This rearrangement joins TRBV6-2 or TRBV6-3 to TRBJ2-1; TRBD1 agrees at 8 bases. V was clipped by 2 bases and J by 5 bases; unmatched bases: 5. Looked up from germline, CDR1 is MNHEY and CDR2 is SVGEGT. The CDR3 runs to 15 residues. The CDR3 DNA sequence: TGTGCCAGCAGTTACCCGACAGGGGCGGACAATGAGCAGTTCTTC. This translates into CASSYPTGADNEQFF.

This clonotype was detected many times. This chain links TRBV5-1 with TRBJ1-2, with a possible D match to TRBD1 (5 bases). The CDR3 spans 13 residues. CDR1 is SGHRS and CDR2 is YFSETQ in the germline V gene. V was cut by 0 bases and J by 7 bases, with 10 bases left in between. CDR3 bases: TGCGCCAGCAGCTTGGACCCCGGGGCTGGCTACACCTTC. Translated, it gives CASSLDPGAGYTF.

Ten or more counts support this clonotype. The chain uses TRBV28 and TRBJ2-7; D gene uncertain. This CDR3 comprises 11 residues. Deletions cut 0 bases from V and 6 bases from J, with 3 bases between. Germline V gives CDR1 MDHEN, CDR2 SYDVKM. CDR3: CASSLWGEQYF. CDR3 nucleotides: TGTGCCAGCAGTTTATGGGGCGAGCAGTACTTC.

This clonotype has a handful of counts. The chain has TRBV20-1 and TRBJ2-1, with 9 bases that match TRBD2. The CDR3 consists of 16 residues. Germline V gene data show CDR1 as DFQATT and CDR2 as SNEGSKA (reference sequence). V lost 3 bases, J lost 4 bases, and 10 bases stayed unmatched. The CDR3 loop reads CSARGTSYSYYNEQFF. CDR3 nucleotides: TGCAGTGCTAGGGGGACTAGCTATTCGTATTACAATGAGCAGTTCTTC.

The chain combines TRBV20-1 with TRBJ2-1, with a weak D call TRBD1 (5 bases). CDR1 is DFQATT and CDR2 is SNEGSKA in the germline V gene (reference sequence). The CDR3 length is 12 residues. CDR3 residues: CSLERGYNEQFF. The CDR3 DNA reads TGCAGCCTTGAAAGGGGCTACAATGAGCAGTTCTTC.

This clonotype was seen repeatedly, ten times or more. The CDR3, as DNA: TGTGCCAGCAGGGGGGGACTAGCGGACGGTAATACGCAGTATTTT. This sequence encodes CASRGGLADGNTQYF. The chain carries TRBV12-3 or TRBV12-4 and TRBJ2-3; 11 bases map to TRBD2. With 6 bases clipped from V and 7 bases from J, the junction kept 9 bases outside the gene matches. The CDR3 is 15 amino acids.